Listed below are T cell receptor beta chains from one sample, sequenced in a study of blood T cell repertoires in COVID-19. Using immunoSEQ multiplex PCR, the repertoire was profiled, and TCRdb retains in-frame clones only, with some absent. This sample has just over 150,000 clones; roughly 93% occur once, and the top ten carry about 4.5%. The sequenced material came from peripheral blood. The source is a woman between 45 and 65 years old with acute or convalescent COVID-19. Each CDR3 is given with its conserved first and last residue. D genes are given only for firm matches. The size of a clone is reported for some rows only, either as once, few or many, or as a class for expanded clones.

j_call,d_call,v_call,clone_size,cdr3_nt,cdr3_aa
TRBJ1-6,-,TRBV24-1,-,TGTGCCACCAGTACAGGAAGCGGGTCACCCCTCCACTTT,CATSTGSGSPLHF
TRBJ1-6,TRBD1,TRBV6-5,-,TGTGCCAGCAGTTTTCGGACAGGGGATAATTCACCCCTCCACTTT,CASSFRTGDNSPLHF
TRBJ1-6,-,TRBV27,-,TGTGCCAGCAGCACAGCCGCAGAGGGTCTCTCACCCCTCCACTTT,CASSTAAEGLSPLHF
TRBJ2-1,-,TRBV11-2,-,TGTGCCAGCAGCCAAAACACAGGGCAGTTCTTC,CASSQNTGQFF
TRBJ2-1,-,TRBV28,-,TGTGCCAGCAGTACAGGGATACTAGGAGATCTGTTCTTC,CASSTGILGDLFF
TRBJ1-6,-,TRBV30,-,TGTGCCTGGAGGGACAAACTCAGCTCCTATAATTCACCCCTCCACTTT,CAWRDKLSSYNSPLHF
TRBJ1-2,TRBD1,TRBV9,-,TGTGCCAGCAGCGTAGAGATTGGACAGGGAGGAGGCTACACCTTC,CASSVEIGQGGGYTF
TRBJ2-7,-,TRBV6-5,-,TGTGCCAGCAGTTACGATAGCAATTCGGACGAGCAGTACTTC,CASSYDSNSDEQYF
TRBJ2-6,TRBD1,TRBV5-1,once,TGCGCCAGCAGCCCGGACAGGGCGGGGGCCAACGTCCTGACTTTC,CASSPDRAGANVLTF
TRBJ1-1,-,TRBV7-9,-,TGTGCCAGCAGCTCACAGCTGAACACTGAAGCTTTCTTT,CASSSQLNTEAFF
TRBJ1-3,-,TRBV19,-,TGTGCCACTTGGGGAGATCCTGGAAACACCATATATTTT,CATWGDPGNTIYF
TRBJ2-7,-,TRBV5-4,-,TGTGCCAGCAGCTTGAGAGGGTCTATCGAGCAGTACTTC,CASSLRGSIEQYF
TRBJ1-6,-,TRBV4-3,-,TGCGCCAGCAGCCAAGATAGTCAACAGATTAATTCACCCCTCCACTTT,CASSQDSQQINSPLHF
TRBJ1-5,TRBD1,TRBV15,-,TGTGCCACCAGCAGGGGCGGACAGGGGGTAAATCAGCCCCAGCATTTT,CATSRGGQGVNQPQHF
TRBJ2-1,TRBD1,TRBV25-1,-,TGTGCCAGCAGTGATCTCCGGACAGGGTCTTTTGGTAATGAGCAGTTCTTC,CASSDLRTGSFGNEQFF
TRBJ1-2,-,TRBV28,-,TGTGCCAGCAGTCCCGTAGGGTCAGACAGTCGATATGGCTACACCTTC,CASSPVGSDSRYGYTF
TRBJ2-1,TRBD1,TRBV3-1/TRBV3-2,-,TGTGCCAGCAGCCAAGCGGGACAGGGGAGGGGGCAGTTCTTC,CASSQAGQGRGQFF
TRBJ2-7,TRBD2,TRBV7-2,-,TGTGCCAGCAGCATGAGCGGGAGTAGCTCCTACGAGCAGTACTTC,CASSMSGSSSYEQYF
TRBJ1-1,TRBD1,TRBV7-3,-,TGTGCCAGCAGCCTGGACAGGATGAATGAAGCTTTCTTT,CASSLDRMNEAFF
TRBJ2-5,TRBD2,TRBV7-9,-,TGTGCCAGCAGCTCCGGACTAGCGGGAGTGGAGACCCAGTACTTC,CASSSGLAGVETQYF
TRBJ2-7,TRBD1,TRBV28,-,TGTGCCAGCAACGTCCCGGGACAGGCTGGGGAGCAGTACTTC,CASNVPGQAGEQYF
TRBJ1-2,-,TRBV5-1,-,TGCGCCAGCAGCTTAAACAGGGTAGACTATGGCTACACCTTC,CASSLNRVDYGYTF
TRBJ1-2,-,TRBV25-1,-,TGTGCCAGCAGTGGCGGGGGCTACACCTTC,CASSGGGYTF
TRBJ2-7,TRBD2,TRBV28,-,TGTGCCAGCAGTGCCCCGACTAGCGGGCAACTTCTAGGGGAGTACTTC,CASSAPTSGQLLGEYF
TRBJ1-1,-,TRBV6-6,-,TGTGCCAGCAGTTACTCAAGGGGCTGGGGCACTGAAGCTTTCTTT,CASSYSRGWGTEAFF
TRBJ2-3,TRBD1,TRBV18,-,TGTGCCAGCTCATCGTCCGGGACAGGGATAACAGATACGCAGTATTTT,CASSSSGTGITDTQYF
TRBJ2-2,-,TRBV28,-,TGTGCCGCCAGGGGGGAACACGGGGAGCTGTTTTTT,CAARGEHGELFF
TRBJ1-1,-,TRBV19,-,TGTGCCAGTAAAGAGAGGGCGATGAACACTGAAGCTTTCTTT,CASKERAMNTEAFF
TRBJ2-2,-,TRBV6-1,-,TGTGCCAGCAGTGAAACAACCGGACTAATCGGGGAGCTGTTTTTT,CASSETTGLIGELFF
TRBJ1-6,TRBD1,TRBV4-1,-,TGCGCCAGCAGCGCTACAGGGGTTAATTCACCCCTCCACTTT,CASSATGVNSPLHF
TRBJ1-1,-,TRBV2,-,TGTGCCAGCAGCACTGGTGGGAGAGTCACTGAAGCTTTCTTT,CASSTGGRVTEAFF
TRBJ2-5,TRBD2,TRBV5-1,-,TGCGCCAGCAGCCCCCTTCTGCGAGCGGGGGGTGGGGAGACCCAGTACTTC,CASSPLLRAGGGETQYF
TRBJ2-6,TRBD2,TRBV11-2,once,TGTGCCAGCAGCCCCCTCTCACTAGCGGGGCTCAGGGGGGCCAACGTCCTGACTTTC,CASSPLSLAGLRGANVLTF
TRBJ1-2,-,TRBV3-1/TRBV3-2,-,TGTGCCAGCAGCCAACCCCAAGGGGATGGCTACACCTTC,CASSQPQGDGYTF
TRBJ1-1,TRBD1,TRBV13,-,TGTGCCAGCAGCTCATCCAAGGGGGCATATACTGAAGCTTTCTTT,CASSSSKGAYTEAFF
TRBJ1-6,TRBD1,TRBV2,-,TGTGCCAGCAGCTCGGGACAGGTTACTTTTTCCTATAATTCACCCCTCCACTTT,CASSSGQVTFSYNSPLHF
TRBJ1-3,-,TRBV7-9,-,TGTGCCAGCAGGCGGATCAGCTCTGGAAACACCATATATTTT,CASRRISSGNTIYF
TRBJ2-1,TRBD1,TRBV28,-,TGTGCCACCGGACAGGGGAATGAGCAGTTCTTC,CATGQGNEQFF
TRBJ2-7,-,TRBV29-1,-,TGCAGCGTTGAGGTCAGTCACTCCTACGAGCAGTACTTC,CSVEVSHSYEQYF
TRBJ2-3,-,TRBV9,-,TGTGCCAGCAGCGTACCAGACGGGGGATTCAAGACAGATACGCAGTATTTT,CASSVPDGGFKTDTQYF
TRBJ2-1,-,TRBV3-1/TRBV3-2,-,TGTGCCAGCAGCCAAGCGTACAATGAGCAGTTCTTC,CASSQAYNEQFF
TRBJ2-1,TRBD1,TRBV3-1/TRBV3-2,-,TGTGCCAGCAGCGCCGGGCGGGACAGGGGGCACAATGAGCAGTTCTTC,CASSAGRDRGHNEQFF
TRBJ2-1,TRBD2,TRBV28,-,TGTGCCAGCAGTTTCCCCCTCTCTAGCGGGAGCCACAATGAGCAGTTCTTC,CASSFPLSSGSHNEQFF
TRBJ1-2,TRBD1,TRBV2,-,TGTGCCAGCAGTGCGGGCAGGGGGATCGGCTACACCTTC,CASSAGRGIGYTF
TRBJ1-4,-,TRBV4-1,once,TGCGCCAGCAGTCCCCCGGGTGCAACTAATGAAAAACTGTTTTTT,CASSPPGATNEKLFF
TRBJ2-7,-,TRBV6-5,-,TGTGCCAGCACTTATCTTTACGAGCAGTACTTC,CASTYLYEQYF
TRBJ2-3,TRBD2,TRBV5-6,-,TGTGCCAGCAGCTCCTTGCCCAGCGGGATCACAGATACGCAGTATTTT,CASSSLPSGITDTQYF
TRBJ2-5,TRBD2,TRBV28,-,TGTGCCAGCTCCCCAGCTTCGTCATTAGCGGGCCGTCCGGAGACCCAGTACTTC,CASSPASSLAGRPETQYF
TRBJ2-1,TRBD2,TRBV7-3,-,TGTGCCAGCAGCCAGGTCACTAGCGGGACTGGCGAGCAGTTCTTC,CASSQVTSGTGEQFF
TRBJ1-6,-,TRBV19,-,TGTGCCAGTAGTACCGCAGGGGTTCGGAGCTCCTATAATTCACCCCTCCACTTT,CASSTAGVRSSYNSPLHF
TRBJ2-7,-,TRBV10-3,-,TGTGCCACCAGTTTACAGGGTACCTACGAGCAGTACTTC,CATSLQGTYEQYF
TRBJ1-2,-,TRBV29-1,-,TGCAGCGGGCTGGAGGTGGGAAGCTATGGCTACACCTTC,CSGLEVGSYGYTF
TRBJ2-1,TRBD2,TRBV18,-,TGTGCCAGCTCACCGACGGCGGGAGCTTCCAATGAGCAGTTCTTC,CASSPTAGASNEQFF
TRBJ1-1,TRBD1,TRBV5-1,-,TGCGCCAGCAGCCCCAGGGGGCTCCCTGAAGCTTTCTTT,CASSPRGLPEAFF